Below, 13 T cell receptor beta chains from the same sample are listed, as sequenced in a study of PD-L1 blockade in urothelial cancer. Time point: pretreatment peripheral blood. Clones were sequenced by immunoSEQ multiplex PCR, and TCRdb holds only the in-frame ones, with some missing. The sample holds 60,000 to 70,000 clones, about 81% seen once. This specimen was PBMCs, taken around atezolizumab (anti-PD-L1) treatment. The receptor set was obtained from a man in his 70s with urothelial cancer.

This chain uses TRBV4-3 with TRBJ2-3, with a weak D call TRBD1 (5 bases). Germline CDR1 LGHNA, CDR2 YSLEER. V lost 4 bases and J lost 6, with 11 bases in between. The CDR3 runs 13 residues. CDR3: CASSRVAGDTQYF. CDR3 bases: TGCGCCAGCAGCCGGGTGGCAGGGGATACGCAGTATTTT.

The rearrangement links TRBV11-3 to TRBJ2-1; D is unclear. V dropped 7 bases and J dropped 0 bases, with 10 bases sitting between them. There are 14 residues in the CDR3. The germline V gene has CDR1 SGHNT and CDR2 YENEEA. The CDR3 sequence is CASKAASSYNEQFF. The CDR3 DNA sequence: TGTGCCAGCAAGGCGGCTAGCTCCTACAATGAGCAGTTCTTC.

This sequence joins TRBV11-3 and TRBJ1-2; D ambiguous. The germline gives CDR1 SGHNT, CDR2 YENEEA. The V end was cut by 5 bases, the J end by 9 bases, with 16 bases between. The CDR3 extends over 13 amino acids. CDR3 coding DNA: TGTGCCAGCAGCGCGGGGTCGGTCGGACGCTACACCTTC. Its protein is CASSAGSVGRYTF.

The chain employs TRBV5-4 and TRBJ2-7; the D is unclear. The V end was cut by 0 bases, the J end by 3 bases, with 10 bases between. Germline CDR1 and CDR2: SGHNT and YYREEE (reference sequence). The CDR3 has 14 residues. The CDR3 sequence: CASSLDSVNYEQYF. The CDR3 bases are TGTGCCAGCAGCTTGGACTCCGTGAACTACGAGCAGTACTTC.

A few counts support this clone. The chain recombines TRBV19 with TRBJ1-1, with TRBD1 identical over 7 bases. Germline trimming cut 2 bases from V and 6 bases from J; bases unmatched to any gene: 6. Germline V gene data show CDR1 as LNHDA and CDR2 as SQIVND (reference sequence). The CDR3 spans 14 residues. The CDR3 loop reads CASSITTGSPEAFF. The CDR3 DNA follows: TGTGCCAGTAGTATAACGACAGGGAGCCCTGAAGCTTTCTTT.

The chain uses TRBV11-3 and TRBJ2-3; D is undetermined. Trimming took 1 base from V and 4 from J, leaving 3 bases between them. From germline, CDR1 is SGHNT and CDR2 YENEEA. The CDR3 length is 12 residues. The CDR3 DNA sequence: TGTGCCAGCAGCTTAGCAGCAGATACGCAGTATTTT. This encodes CASSLAADTQYF.

The rearrangement links TRBV7-9 to TRBJ1-2; the match to TRBD1 covers 7 bases. This CDR3 comprises 14 residues. Germline V CDR1 and CDR2: SEHNR, FQNEAQ (reference sequence). Trimming at V came to 1 base and at J to 5 bases, leaving 4 bases not matched to a gene. This chain's CDR3 is CASSLGGQMYGYTF. As DNA, the CDR3 is TGTGCCAGCAGCTTAGGGGGACAGATGTATGGCTACACCTTC.

The chain uses TRBV7-6 and TRBJ2-3; perhaps TRBD2 as D (6 bases). Trimming shortened V by 2 bases and J by 0 bases, and 6 bases separated the two germline ends. The CDR3 is 14 amino acids. In germline, CDR1 is SGHVS, CDR2 FNYEAQ. The CDR3, as DNA: TGTGCCAGCAGCTTAAGCGGGAGCACAGATACGCAGTATTTT. This sequence encodes CASSLSGSTDTQYF.

The chain is built from TRBV7-6 and TRBJ1-1; 9 positions agree with TRBD1. V shed 4 bases, J shed 0 bases, and the junction held 3 bases outside the gene matches. This CDR3 has 15 residues. In germline, CDR1 is SGHVS, CDR2 FNYEAQ. CDR3 sequence: CASSSGQGLNTEAFF. In nucleotides, the CDR3 is TGTGCCAGCAGCTCGGGACAGGGCTTGAACACTGAAGCTTTCTTT.

This chain links TRBV7-8 with TRBJ1-2; D is perhaps TRBD1 (6 bases). Germline loops: CDR1 SGHVS, CDR2 FQNEAQ. The CDR3 is made up of 13 amino acids. The V end lost 2 bases, the J end lost 4 bases, and 8 bases lay between the germline ends. CDR3 bases: TGTGCCAGCAGCTTAACAGGGACCTATGGCTACACCTTC. As protein: CASSLTGTYGYTF. The variable domain in full, completed from reference TRBV7-8 and TRBJ1-2, reads GAGVSQSPRYKVAKRGQDVALRCDPISGHVSLFWYQQALGQGPEFLTYFQNEAQLDKSGLPSDRFFAERPEGSVSTLKIQRTQQEDSAVYLCASSLTGTYGYTFGSGTRLTVV.

The chain carries TRBV18 and TRBJ1-5; D call uncertain. V lost 1 base and J 8 bases, leaving 12 bases between the germline ends. This CDR3 spans 14 amino acids. Looked up from germline, CDR1 is KGHSH and CDR2 is LQKENI. The CDR3 loop reads CASSPRSGLEPQHF. The CDR3, as DNA: TGTGCCAGCTCACCACGTTCGGGGTTGGAGCCCCAGCATTTT.

The V gene is TRBV4-3, the J gene TRBJ1-1, with D tentatively TRBD1 (5 bases). V was trimmed by 3 bases and J by 5 bases, leaving 16 bases between them. CDR3 length: 15 amino acids. The germline gives CDR1 LGHNA, CDR2 YSLEER. The CDR3 sequence: CASSQDRRVETEAFF. The CDR3 DNA reads as TGCGCCAGCAGCCAGGATCGCAGGGTGGAAACTGAAGCTTTCTTT.

The CDR3 nucleotides are TGTGCCAGCAGTGAAACAGCGGTGAACACTGAAGCTTTCTTT. Protein product: CASSETAVNTEAFF. The chain carries TRBV27 and TRBJ1-1; D unclear. V was shortened by 5 bases and J by 0 bases, with 10 bases between the two germline ends. Germline CDR1 MNHEY, CDR2 SMNVEV (reference sequence). This CDR3 spans 14 amino acids.